The sequence of this T cell receptor beta chain was determined in a study of blood T cell repertoires in COVID-19. In the study overall: Samples of COVID-19 (acute and convalescent) were obtained from the United States, Italy and Spain. PBMCs, B-cell-depleted T cells, or T cells were the source of the cDNA or gDNA that made up the material.

Germline loops: CDR1 SQVTM, CDR2 ANQGSEA. With V trimmed by 2 bases and J by 6 bases, 3 bases remained unmatched. This CDR3 region has 14 residues. As handled by the study authors: For nucleated cells, counts were estimated from reference gene primer amplification. Measured with immunoSEQ multiplex PCR; TCRdb has only the in-frame clones, and not every one. That table supplies the V and J calls and clone size; D and trimming were determined from the DNA. The data show over 150,000 clones, roughly 78% seen once. The sequencing sample was made of peripheral blood. This chain connects TRBV29-1 to TRBJ2-1; TRBD2 aligns across 11 bases. The TCR comes from a man older than 75 with acute or convalescent COVID-19. This CDR3 is CSVEIAGGLNEQFF. DNA of the CDR3: TGCAGCGTTGAAATAGCGGGGGGGCTCAATGAGCAGTTCTTC.